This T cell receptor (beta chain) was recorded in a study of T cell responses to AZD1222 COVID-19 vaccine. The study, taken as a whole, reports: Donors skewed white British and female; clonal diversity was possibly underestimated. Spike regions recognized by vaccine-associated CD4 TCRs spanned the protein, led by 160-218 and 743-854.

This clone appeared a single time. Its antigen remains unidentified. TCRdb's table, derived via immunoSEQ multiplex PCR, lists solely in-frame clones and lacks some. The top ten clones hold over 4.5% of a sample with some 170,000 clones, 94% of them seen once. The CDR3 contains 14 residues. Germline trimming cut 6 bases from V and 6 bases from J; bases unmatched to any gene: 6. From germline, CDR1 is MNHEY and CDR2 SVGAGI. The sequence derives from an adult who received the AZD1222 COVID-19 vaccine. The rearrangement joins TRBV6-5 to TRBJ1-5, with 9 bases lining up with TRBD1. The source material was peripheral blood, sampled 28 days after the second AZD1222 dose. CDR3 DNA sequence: TGTGCCAGCAGAAAGGGACAGGGTGTTCAGCCCCAGCATTTT. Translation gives CASRKGQGVQPQHF.